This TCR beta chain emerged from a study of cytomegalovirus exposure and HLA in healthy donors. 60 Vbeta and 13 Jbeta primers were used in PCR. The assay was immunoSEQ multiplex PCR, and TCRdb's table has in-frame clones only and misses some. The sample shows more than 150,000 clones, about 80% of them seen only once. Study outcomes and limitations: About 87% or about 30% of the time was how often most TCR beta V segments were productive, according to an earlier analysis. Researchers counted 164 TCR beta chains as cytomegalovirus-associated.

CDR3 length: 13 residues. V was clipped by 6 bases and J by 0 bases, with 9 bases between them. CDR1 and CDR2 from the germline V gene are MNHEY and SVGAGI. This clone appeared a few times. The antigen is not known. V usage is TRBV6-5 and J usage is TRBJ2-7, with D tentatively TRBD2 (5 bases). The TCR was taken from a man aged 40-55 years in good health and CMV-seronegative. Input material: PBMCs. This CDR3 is CASSEGGSYEQYF. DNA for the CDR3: TGTGCCAGCAGCGAGGGCGGCTCCTACGAGCAGTACTTC.